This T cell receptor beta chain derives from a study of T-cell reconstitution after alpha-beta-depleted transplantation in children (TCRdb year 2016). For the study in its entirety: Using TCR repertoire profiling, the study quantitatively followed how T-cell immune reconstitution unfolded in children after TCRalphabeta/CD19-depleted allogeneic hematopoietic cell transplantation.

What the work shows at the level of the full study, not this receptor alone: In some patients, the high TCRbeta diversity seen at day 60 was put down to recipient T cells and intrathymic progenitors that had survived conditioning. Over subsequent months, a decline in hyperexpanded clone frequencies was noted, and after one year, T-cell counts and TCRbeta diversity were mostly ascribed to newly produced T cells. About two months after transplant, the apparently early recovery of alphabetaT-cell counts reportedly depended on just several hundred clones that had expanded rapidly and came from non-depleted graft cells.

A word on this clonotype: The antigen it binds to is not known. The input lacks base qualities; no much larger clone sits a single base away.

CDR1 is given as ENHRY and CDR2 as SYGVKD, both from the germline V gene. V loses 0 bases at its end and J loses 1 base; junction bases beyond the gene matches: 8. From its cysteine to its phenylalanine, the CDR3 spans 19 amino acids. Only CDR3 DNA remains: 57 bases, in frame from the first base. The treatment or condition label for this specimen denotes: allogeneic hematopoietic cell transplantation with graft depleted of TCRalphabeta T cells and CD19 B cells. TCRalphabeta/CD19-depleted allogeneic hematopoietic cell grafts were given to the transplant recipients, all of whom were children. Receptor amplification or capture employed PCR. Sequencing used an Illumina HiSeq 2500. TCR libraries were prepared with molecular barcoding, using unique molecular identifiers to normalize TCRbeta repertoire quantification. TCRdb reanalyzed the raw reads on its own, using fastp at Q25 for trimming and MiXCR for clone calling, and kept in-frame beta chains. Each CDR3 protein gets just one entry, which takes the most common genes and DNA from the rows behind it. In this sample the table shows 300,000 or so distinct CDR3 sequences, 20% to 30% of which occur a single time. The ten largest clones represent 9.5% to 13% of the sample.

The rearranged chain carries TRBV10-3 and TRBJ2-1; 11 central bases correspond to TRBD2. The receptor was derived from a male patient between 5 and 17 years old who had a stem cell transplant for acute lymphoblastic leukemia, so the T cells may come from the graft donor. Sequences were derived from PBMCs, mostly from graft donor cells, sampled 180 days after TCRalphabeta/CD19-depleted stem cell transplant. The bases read TGTGCCATCAGTGAGTCGTGGCTAGCGGGAGGATCGTCCTACAATGAGCAGTTCTTC. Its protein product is CAISESWLAGGSSYNEQFF.